This T cell receptor beta chain emerged from a study of blood T cell repertoires in COVID-19. This CDR3 has 17 residues. The authors' processing: Nucleated cell number was recorded as an estimate derived from reference gene primer amplification. Measured with immunoSEQ multiplex PCR; TCRdb has only the in-frame clones, and not every one. For V, J and clone size, that table is used; D and trimming come from the DNA. The sample shows 200,000 to 300,000 clones, roughly 90% of them seen only once. The origin of this receptor is a man aged 35-49 years who had recovered from COVID-19. The source material was PBMCs or T cells enriched from blood (not recorded which). This chain joins TRBV21-1 and TRBJ2-3; the table's TRBD2 call for D was not verified on the DNA. TRBV21-1 represents a pseudogene. The CDR3 sequence is CASSRPLRGGATDTQYF. The CDR3 DNA sequence: TGTGCCAGCAGCAGACCCCTCCGGGGGGGGGCCACAGATACGCAGTATTTT.